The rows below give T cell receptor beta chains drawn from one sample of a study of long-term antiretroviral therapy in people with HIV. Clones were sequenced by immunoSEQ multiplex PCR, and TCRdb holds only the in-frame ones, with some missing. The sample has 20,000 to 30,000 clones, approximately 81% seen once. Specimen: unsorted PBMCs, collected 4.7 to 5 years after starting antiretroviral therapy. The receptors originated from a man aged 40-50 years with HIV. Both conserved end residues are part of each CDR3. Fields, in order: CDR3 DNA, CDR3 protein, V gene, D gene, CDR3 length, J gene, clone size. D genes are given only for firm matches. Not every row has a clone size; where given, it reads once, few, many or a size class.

CDR3 DNA: TGCGCCAGCACAGTAGGGGGACAGACGAACACTGAAGCTTTCTTT
CDR3 protein: CASTVGGQTNTEAFF
V gene: TRBV5-1
D gene: TRBD1
CDR3 length: 15
J gene: TRBJ1-1
clone size: -

CDR3 DNA: TGTGCCAGCAGCCCAAGGGGAGGGACAGCCTACGAGCAGTACTTC
CDR3 protein: CASSPRGGTAYEQYF
V gene: TRBV7-8
D gene: -
CDR3 length: 15
J gene: TRBJ2-7
clone size: -

CDR3 DNA: TGTGCCAGCAGTGTATATGCAGGAATCCAAGAGACCCAGTACTTC
CDR3 protein: CASSVYAGIQETQYF
V gene: TRBV2
D gene: -
CDR3 length: 15
J gene: TRBJ2-5
clone size: -

CDR3 DNA: TGTGCCAGCAGTTCGACCCCTACATCCGGGAACACTGAAGCTTTCTTT
CDR3 protein: CASSSTPTSGNTEAFF
V gene: TRBV27
D gene: -
CDR3 length: 16
J gene: TRBJ1-1
clone size: -

CDR3 DNA: TGTGCCAGCAGCTTAGTTCCCAGCCGGCAAACAGATACGCAGTATTTT
CDR3 protein: CASSLVPSRQTDTQYF
V gene: TRBV7-4
D gene: -
CDR3 length: 16
J gene: TRBJ2-3
clone size: -

CDR3 DNA: TGTGCCAGCTGCCGGGTTAGGGGATTGAACACTGAAGCTTTCTTT
CDR3 protein: CASCRVRGLNTEAFF
V gene: TRBV28
D gene: -
CDR3 length: 15
J gene: TRBJ1-1
clone size: -

CDR3 DNA: TGTGCCAGCAGCGGGTCCGAGTGGGGCAATGAGCAGTTCTTC
CDR3 protein: CASSGSEWGNEQFF
V gene: TRBV9
D gene: -
CDR3 length: 14
J gene: TRBJ2-1
clone size: few

CDR3 DNA: TGTGCCAGCTCACCAAGGGCTAGCGGGGGGATAAGAGATGAGCAGTTCTTC
CDR3 protein: CASSPRASGGIRDEQFF
V gene: TRBV18
D gene: TRBD2
CDR3 length: 17
J gene: TRBJ2-1
clone size: -

CDR3 DNA: TGTGCCGTCTTACAGGGGATGAACACTGAAGCTTTCTTT
CDR3 protein: CAVLQGMNTEAFF
V gene: TRBV10-3
D gene: TRBD1
CDR3 length: 13
J gene: TRBJ1-1
clone size: few

CDR3 DNA: TGTGCCAGCAGCCCCCGGGACCTTGGCCGGGAGACCCAGTACTTC
CDR3 protein: CASSPRDLGRETQYF
V gene: TRBV7-9
D gene: -
CDR3 length: 15
J gene: TRBJ2-5
clone size: -

CDR3 DNA: TGTGCCAGCAGTGAAGAAAGGACGGGAAACACCATATATTTT
CDR3 protein: CASSEERTGNTIYF
V gene: TRBV25-1
D gene: -
CDR3 length: 14
J gene: TRBJ1-3
clone size: -

CDR3 DNA: TGTGCCAGCTCTGAGGGGCAGTCGGGTGGAAACACCATATATTTT
CDR3 protein: CASSEGQSGGNTIYF
V gene: TRBV28
D gene: -
CDR3 length: 15
J gene: TRBJ1-3
clone size: -

CDR3 DNA: TGCGCCAGCAGGGCAAGACAGGGGGCAGGTACTGAAGCTTTCTTT
CDR3 protein: CASRARQGAGTEAFF
V gene: TRBV5-1
D gene: TRBD1
CDR3 length: 15
J gene: TRBJ1-1
clone size: -

CDR3 DNA: TGTGCCAGCAGCCCGCGCTCAAAGGCGAAGGTGGACACCGGGGAGCTGTTTTTT
CDR3 protein: CASSPRSKAKVDTGELFF
V gene: TRBV27
D gene: -
CDR3 length: 18
J gene: TRBJ2-2
clone size: -

CDR3 DNA: TGTGCCAGCAGCACGGGGACAGAGCTACTAGCGGGATTATACAATGAGCAGTTCTTC
CDR3 protein: CASSTGTELLAGLYNEQFF
V gene: TRBV5-6
D gene: TRBD2
CDR3 length: 19
J gene: TRBJ2-1
clone size: once